Each of the 21 T cell receptor beta chains below was sequenced from the same sample in a study of CD8 T cells in ankylosing spondylitis. Study results and caveats: What appeared characteristic of ankylosing spondylitis blood was a TCR beta motif of fewer than ten highly homologous variants.

A single record per CDR3 protein comes from TCRdb applying MiXCR to the 5' RACE reads. The profile covers about 540,000 distinct CDR3 sequences, with about an eighth appearing a single time and under 7.5% taken by the ten largest. For these receptors, no antigen is known. The sequenced material came from blood, either unsorted or a sorted T cell fraction (not recorded which). The source of these receptors is a male donor with ankylosing spondylitis.

The chain carries TRBV20-1 and TRBJ2-1; the match to TRBD2 covers 12 bases. The V and J ends lost 5 bases and 3 bases, in that order; junction bases with no gene match: 8. Germline values: CDR1 DFQATT, CDR2 SNEGSKA (reference sequence). The CDR3 is 16 amino acids. The CDR3 nucleotides are TGCAGTGCTTTACCACGGACTAGCGGGATCTACAATGAGCAGTTCTTC. It encodes CSALPRTSGIYNEQFF.

This clonotype was counted many times. The rearrangement links TRBV5-1 to TRBJ1-1, with D unclear. Trimming took 0 bases from V and 8 from J, leaving 11 bases between them. The CDR3 runs to 13 residues. Germline V gives CDR1 SGHRS, CDR2 YFSETQ. CDR3 region: CASSLAATLEAFF. CDR3 DNA: TGCGCCAGCAGCTTGGCCGCCACATTAGAAGCTTTCTTT.

This clonotype has just a few counts. The genes are TRBV7-2 and TRBJ2-3; D possibly matches TRBD1 or TRBD2 (5 bases each). This CDR3 comprises 11 residues. Germline V gene sequence: CDR1 SGHTA, CDR2 FQGNSA. The germline V and J ends were trimmed by 5 bases and 11 bases, with 11 bases remaining between them. CDR3 sequence: CASSPREMQYF. As DNA, the CDR3 is TGTGCCAGCAGCCCCAGGGAGATGCAGTATTTT. The full variable domain, its missing parts supplied by reference TRBV7-2 and TRBJ2-3, is GAGVSQSPSNKVTEKGKDVELRCDPISGHTALYWYRQSLGQGLEFLIYFQGNSAPDKSGLPSDRFSAERTGGSVSTLTIQRTQQEDSAVYLCASSPREMQYFGPGTRLTVL.

In its sample, this clonotype was seen a few times. Its ends do not fully match the called genes, so a read error is possible. This chain joins TRBV7-9 and TRBJ2-3; 10 bases match TRBD2. Looked up from germline, CDR1 is SEHNR and CDR2 is FQNEAQ (reference sequence). CDR3 length: 16 amino acids. CDR3 sequence (DNA): TGTGCCAGCACCTTAAGGAGCGGGAGGGTGATAGATACGCAGTATTTT. It is translated as CASTLRSGRVIDTQYF.

This chain joins TRBV11-3 and TRBJ2-2, with 10 positions matching TRBD2. Germline V gene data show CDR1 as SGHNT and CDR2 as YENEEA. After removal of 4 bases from V and 5 bases from J, the junction contained 7 bases not matched to a gene. This CDR3 has 16 amino acids. The CDR3 region is CASSWSGGELTGELFF. The CDR3 coding sequence is TGTGCCAGCAGCTGGAGCGGGGGGGAACTAACCGGGGAGCTGTTTTTT.

This clonotype has ten or more counts. The CDR3 DNA sequence: TGTGCCATCAGGAACCACAGGGGTGGCTACGAGCAGTACTTC. As protein: CAIRNHRGGYEQYF. This chain links TRBV10-3 with TRBJ2-7; 7 nucleotides align to TRBD1. The germline V gene has CDR1 ENHRY and CDR2 SYGVKD. Trimming took 6 bases from V and 3 from J; bases not matched to a gene: 8. The CDR3 spans 14 residues.

This clonotype was observed many times. This chain joins TRBV2 and TRBJ2-7, with TRBD1 matching 9 bases. The V gene's germline CDR1 is SNHLY and CDR2 FYNNEI. The CDR3 runs 13 residues. V lost 10 bases, J lost 2 bases, and 6 bases stayed unmatched. The CDR3 loop is CAISGTGPYEQYV. Here the CDR3 DNA reads TGTGCCATCTCCGGGACAGGGCCCTACGAGCAGTACGTC.

This chain uses TRBV5-1 with TRBJ2-7; D may correspond to TRBD1 or TRBD2 (5 bases each). Trimming left V 3 bases short and J 7 bases short, with 14 bases between. Germline CDR1 is SGHRS and CDR2 is YFSETQ. This CDR3 has 13 amino acids. This chain's CDR3 is CASSSGPGGEQYV. The CDR3 DNA reads as TGCGCCAGCAGCTCGGGACCTGGCGGGGAGCAGTACGTC.

The genes are TRBV4-2 and TRBJ1-2; the D is unclear. This CDR3 comprises 14 residues. Looked up from germline, CDR1 is LGHNA and CDR2 is YNFKEQ. Trimming cost V 1 base and J 2 bases, with 8 bases left between them. The CDR3 reads CASSQAVGNYGYTF. CDR3 in DNA: TGTGCCAGCAGCCAAGCCGTAGGGAACTATGGCTACACCTTC.

The chain carries TRBV19 and TRBJ2-7, with TRBD2 matching over 12 bases. Germline CDR1 reads LNHDA; CDR2 reads SQIVND (reference sequence). The trim removed 3 bases at V and 4 bases at J, leaving 7 bases unmatched. The CDR3 is 16 amino acids. The CDR3 loop is CASSILAGGPLYEQYF. CDR3 sequence (DNA): TGTGCCAGTAGTATCCTAGCGGGAGGGCCTCTTTACGAGCAGTACTTC. The full variable domain, rest sourced from reference TRBV19 and TRBJ2-7, is DGGITQSPKYLFRKEGQNVTLSCEQNLNHDAMYWYRQDPGQGLRLIYYSQIVNDFQKGDIAEGYSVSREKKESFPLTVTSAQKNPTAFYLCASSILAGGPLYEQYFGPGTRLTVT.

V and J are TRBV11-3 and TRBJ2-1; possibly TRBD2 for D (7 bases). This CDR3 region has 17 residues. Germline CDR1 and CDR2: SGHNT and YENEEA. V lost 0 bases and J 12 bases, leaving 24 bases between the germline ends. The CDR3 region is CASSLDGAGHGLRGQFF. The CDR3 region has the DNA TGTGCCAGCAGCTTAGATGGAGCGGGACACGGATTACGTGGGCAGTTCTTC.

This rearrangement joins TRBV7-9 to TRBJ2-1, with 7 bases aligning to TRBD2. CDR1 is SEHNR and CDR2 is FQNEAQ in the germline V gene (reference sequence). This CDR3 spans 17 amino acids. After removal of 5 bases from V and 8 bases from J, the junction contained 18 bases not matched to a gene. The CDR3: CASSRTRGSSLFDEQFF. DNA of the CDR3: TGTGCCAGCAGCCGAACTCGCGGGAGCTCCCTCTTCGATGAGCAGTTCTTC.

Only a few counts were recorded for this clonotype. The genes are TRBV20-1 and TRBJ1-1, with a weak D call TRBD1 (6 bases). The V and J ends lost 4 bases and 0 bases respectively, with 9 bases between them. This CDR3 is 13 amino acids long. Germline loops: CDR1 DFQATT, CDR2 SNEGSKA (reference sequence). In nucleotides, the CDR3 is TGCAGTGCTAACCGGGACATGAACACTGAAGCTTTCTTT. Its translation: CSANRDMNTEAFF.

This clonotype came up a few times. The chain recombines TRBV11-1 with TRBJ2-1, with TRBD1 matching 7 bases. The ends lost 1 base at V and 5 bases at J; junction bases unmatched: 5. This CDR3 is 15 amino acids long. Germline assignment: CDR1 SGHAT and CDR2 FQDESV (reference sequence). The CDR3 bases are TGTGCCAGCAGCTTAGGAGGGGGCTACCACAATGAGCAGTTCTTC. It is translated as CASSLGGGYHNEQFF.

This chain links TRBV15 with TRBJ2-3; 11 bases line up with TRBD2. The V gene's germline CDR1 is LNHNV and CDR2 YYDKDF (reference sequence). The CDR3 spans 16 residues. The J segment lost 6 bases and the V segment lost 4 bases, leaving 9 bases of the junction unmatched. CDR3 nucleotide sequence: TGTGCCACCAGCACGGACCCTAGCGGGGGGAGGGATACGCAGTATTTT. Translation: CATSTDPSGGRDTQYF.

The CDR3 sequence: CAISLGSGSFGELFF. CDR3 nucleotides: TGTGCCATCAGTCTTGGTAGCGGGAGTTTCGGGGAGCTGTTTTTT. The chain links TRBV10-3 to TRBJ2-2, with 9 bases matching TRBD2. The CDR3 has 15 residues. J was trimmed by 7 bases and V by 5 bases; bases with no gene match: 8. CDR1 and CDR2 from the germline V gene are ENHRY and SYGVKD.

In its sample, this clonotype was seen a few times. The rearrangement uses TRBV5-1 and TRBJ2-7, with 8 bases matching TRBD2. The CDR3 is 14 residues long. Germline V gene lookup returns CDR1 SGHRS and CDR2 YFSETQ. V lost 4 bases and J lost 5; bases outside the gene matches: 8. Here the CDR3 DNA reads TGCGCCAGCAGCACCGGACTAGCAATGGACGAGCAGTACGTC. Amino acid sequence: CASSTGLAMDEQYV.

This clonotype was recorded many times. The rearrangement links TRBV2 to TRBJ2-5, with 9 nucleotides matching TRBD1. The CDR3 contains 15 residues. J was trimmed by 7 bases and V by 6 bases; bases with no gene match: 12. Per the germline V gene, CDR1 is SNHLY and CDR2 is FYNNEI. In DNA, the CDR3 is TGTGCCAGCAGGGAGGACAGGGGCGCACGGGGGACCCAGTACTTC. Protein sequence: CASREDRGARGTQYF.

This chain uses TRBV11-2 with TRBJ1-2; D gene uncertain. The CDR3 is 14 amino acids. V gave up 0 bases and J gave up 4 bases, with 9 bases separating them. CDR1 SGHAT and CDR2 FQNNGV come from the germline V gene. The CDR3 coding sequence is TGTGCCAGCAGCTTAGATCTTGGCACCTATGGCTACACCTTC. It translates to CASSLDLGTYGYTF.

The J gene is TRBJ2-7, the V gene TRBV12-3 or TRBV12-4, with a possible D match to TRBD1 (6 bases). The CDR3 runs to 14 residues. The ends were cut back, 6 bases at V and 0 bases at J, with 12 bases in the middle. The CDR3 spells CASRLTGFSYEQYF. DNA for the CDR3: TGTGCCAGCAGACTAACAGGGTTCTCCTACGAGCAGTACTTC.

This clonotype was seen more than once but under ten times. J is TRBJ2-2 and V is TRBV20-1, with 8 bases matching TRBD2. The J segment lost 5 bases and the V segment lost 1 base, leaving 6 bases of the junction unmatched. The CDR3 totals 15 residues. The germline V gene has CDR1 DFQATT and CDR2 SNEGSKA (reference sequence). CDR3 loop: CSARAPGLGTGELFF. The DNA of the CDR3 is TGCAGTGCTAGAGCCCCGGGACTAGGAACCGGGGAGCTGTTTTTT.